One sample yielded the 32 T cell receptor beta chains listed below, sequenced in a study of immune evolution from preneoplasia to lung adenocarcinoma. Some clones are missing from TCRdb's copy, which holds only in-frame ones; the method was immunoSEQ multiplex PCR. The sample contains tens of thousands of clones, roughly four fifths of which appear only once. The sequencing input was FFPE invasive lung adenocarcinoma tissue. Receptor source: a person aged 55 to 70 with lung adenocarcinoma.

The chain carries TRBV5-1 and TRBJ2-6; D unresolved. Per the germline V gene, CDR1 is SGHRS and CDR2 is YFSETQ. The CDR3 runs to 13 residues. V was pared by 1 base and J by 1 base, with 0 bases between. In nucleotides, the CDR3 is TGCGCCAGCAGCTTGTCTGGGGCCAACGTCCTGACTTTC. Translated: CASSLSGANVLTF.

This clone was observed a single time. The chain recombines TRBV28 with TRBJ1-5; TRBD1 matches at 7 bases. CDR1 MDHEN and CDR2 SYDVKM come from the germline V gene. Trimming took 8 bases from V and 3 from J; bases not matched to a gene: 10. The CDR3 is 15 amino acids. CDR3 sequence (DNA): TGTGCCAGCCGCCCCATTACAGGGGCCAATCAGCCCCAGCATTTT. Its translation: CASRPITGANQPQHF. Complete variable domain (other parts from reference TRBV28 and TRBJ1-5): DVKVTQSSRYLVKRTGEKVFLECVQDMDHENMFWYRQDPGLGLRLIYFSYDVKMKEKGDIPEGYSVSREKKERFSLILESASTNQTSMYLCASRPITGANQPQHFGDGTRLSIL.

The J gene is TRBJ2-5, the V gene TRBV5-6; D gene ambiguous. From germline, CDR1 is SGHDT and CDR2 YYEEEE. Trimming took off 0 bases at V and 5 bases at J, with 8 bases between the two ends. The CDR3 totals 13 residues. The CDR3 sequence is CASSLGGFETQYF. The CDR3 DNA follows: TGTGCCAGCAGCTTGGGTGGTTTTGAGACCCAGTACTTC.

The chain employs TRBV6-5 and TRBJ2-7; 7 nucleotides line up with TRBD2. CDR3 length: 15 amino acids. Germline V gives CDR1 MNHEY, CDR2 SVGAGI. Trimming took 2 bases from V and 1 from J; bases not matched to a gene: 5. CDR3 in DNA: TGTGCCAGCAGTTACGGGACTATCCCATCCTACGAGCAGTACTTC. It codes for CASSYGTIPSYEQYF.

CDR3 nucleotide sequence: TGTGCCAGCAGTGAACTAGCGGGCTCCTACAATGAGCAGTTCTTC. It specifies CASSELAGSYNEQFF. The chain joins TRBV6-1 to TRBJ2-1, with 8 bases matching TRBD2. CDR1 and CDR2 (germline): MNHNS, SASEGT. The CDR3 runs to 15 residues. J lost 0 bases, V lost 2 bases, and 0 bases had no gene match.

This rearrangement joins TRBV5-1 to TRBJ2-7; tentative D call: TRBD1 (6 bases). The V gene lost 0 bases and the J gene lost 6 bases, with 10 bases spanning the gap. Germline CDR1 reads SGHRS; CDR2 reads YFSETQ. This CDR3 contains 13 residues. The CDR3 nucleotides read TGCGCCAGCAGCTTGGGTGGGGACACCGAGCAGTACTTC. This sequence encodes CASSLGGDTEQYF.

The table lists this clone with a few counts. The chain employs TRBV5-1 and TRBJ1-5, with no clear D. The germline V gene has CDR1 SGHRS and CDR2 YFSETQ. The CDR3 length is 13 residues. Trimming removed 4 bases at V and 2 bases at J, with 7 bases between. The CDR3 bases are TGCGCCAGCAGCCCTACGGGCAATCAGCCCCAGCATTTT. Translating gives CASSPTGNQPQHF. Combining the CDR3 with reference TRBV5-1 and TRBJ1-5 gives the whole variable domain KAGVTQTPRYLIKTRGQQVTLSCSPISGHRSVSWYQQTPGQGLQFLFEYFSETQRNKGNFPGRFSGRQFSNSRSEMNVSTLELGDSALYLCASSPTGNQPQHFGDGTRLSIL.

By proportion, this clone is medium-sized. This chain connects TRBV30 to TRBJ2-3; no firm D call. This CDR3 has 13 residues. Trimming cost V 3 bases and J 3 bases, with 10 bases left between them. CDR1 GTSNPN and CDR2 SVGIG come from the germline V gene (reference sequence). The CDR3 DNA is TGTGCCTGGAGGATAGGGCCGACAGATACGCAGTATTTT. Translation gives CAWRIGPTDTQYF.

The chain's CDR3 is CASSVVGASPDTQYF. CDR3 in DNA: TGTGCCAGCAGCGTAGTAGGGGCGTCCCCAGATACGCAGTATTTT. J is TRBJ2-3 and V is TRBV9; the D gene is possibly TRBD1 (5 bases). From germline, CDR1 is SGDLS and CDR2 YYNGEE. The CDR3 has 15 residues. With 0 bases removed from V and 4 bases from J, the gap between germline ends came to 12 bases. The full variable domain, completed using reference TRBV9 and TRBJ2-3, is DSGVTQTPKHLITATGQRVTLRCSPRSGDLSVYWYQQSLDQGLQFLIQYYNGEERAKGNILERFSAQQFPDLHSELNLSSLELGDSALYFCASSVVGASPDTQYFGPGTRLTVL.

The chain employs TRBV7-2 and TRBJ2-3, with D hard to call. V was cut by 4 bases and J by 2 bases, with 7 bases left in between. CDR3 length equals 13 residues. Germline lookup yields CDR1 SGHTA and CDR2 FQGNSA. CDR3 protein: CASSSPLTDTQYF. CDR3 sequence (DNA): TGTGCCAGCAGCTCCCCCCTCACAGATACGCAGTATTTT.

CDR3 nucleotides: TGCGCCAGCAGCCCGATGGTTTCCGGCTACGAGCAGTACTTC. Translated, it gives CASSPMVSGYEQYF. The J gene is TRBJ2-7, the V gene TRBV5-1; D is unresolved. In germline, CDR1 is SGHRS, CDR2 YFSETQ. The germline V and J ends were trimmed by 4 bases and 3 bases, with 14 bases remaining between them. The CDR3 contains 14 residues.

J is TRBJ1-1 and V is TRBV28, with D perhaps TRBD1 (5 bases). V was trimmed by 3 bases and J by 0 bases, leaving 8 bases between them. CDR3 length: 14 amino acids. Looked up from germline, CDR1 is MDHEN and CDR2 is SYDVKM. CDR3 sequence reads: CASSLDNMNTEAFF. CDR3 coding DNA: TGTGCCAGCAGTTTGGACAACATGAACACTGAAGCTTTCTTT.

The chain couples TRBV27 to TRBJ1-2; no firm D call. V was cut by 5 bases and J by 4 bases, with 11 bases left in between. The germline gives CDR1 MNHEY, CDR2 SMNVEV (reference sequence). This CDR3 comprises 13 residues. Here the CDR3 reads CASSRDLGYGYTF. The CDR3 DNA follows: TGTGCCAGCAGTCGGGATCTCGGCTATGGCTACACCTTC.

The chain carries TRBV5-4 and TRBJ1-3; a possible D gene is TRBD1 (5 bases). The CDR3 has 15 amino acids. The V gene lost 5 bases and the J gene lost 6 bases, with 18 bases spanning the gap. Germline-derived CDR1 and CDR2 are SGHNT and YYREEE (reference sequence). This CDR3 reads CASSSRENSLNTIYF. The CDR3 nucleotides read TGTGCCAGCAGTTCCAGGGAAAATTCCCTAAACACCATATATTTT.

V usage is TRBV2 and J usage is TRBJ2-7; maybe TRBD1 (6 bases). Deletions cut 11 bases from V and 2 bases from J, with 10 bases between. Germline assignment: CDR1 SNHLY and CDR2 FYNNEI. This CDR3 spans 11 amino acids. The CDR3 DNA is TGTGCCGGCCAGGGGACCTACGAGCAGTACTTC. Protein product: CAGQGTYEQYF.

This clone was detected once. The rearrangement links TRBV5-8 to TRBJ1-1; TRBD1 matches at 11 bases. CDR1 is SGHTS, CDR2 YDEGEE, per germline. With V trimmed by 5 bases and J by 5 bases, 11 bases remained unmatched. CDR3 length: 16 amino acids. CDR3 residues: CASRDVWTGGWTEAFF. The CDR3 DNA is TGTGCCAGCAGGGATGTGTGGACAGGGGGCTGGACTGAAGCTTTCTTT.

The DNA of the CDR3 is TGTGCCAGCAGCTTAGTCGGGACCTCTGGAGGAGATACGCAGTATTTT. Residues: CASSLVGTSGGDTQYF. The chain combines TRBV11-2 with TRBJ2-3; either TRBD1 or TRBD2 may fit D (5 bases each). Germline CDR1 SGHAT, CDR2 FQNNGV. The CDR3 sequence is 16 residues long. Trimming took 1 base from V and 5 from J, leaving 16 bases between them.

The rearrangement uses TRBV5-4 and TRBJ1-1; no clear D gene. V lost 4 bases and J lost 1, with 8 bases in between. The CDR3 is 13 amino acids. CDR1 SGHNT and CDR2 YYREEE come from the germline V gene (reference sequence). This chain's CDR3 is CASSLEGNTEAFF. CDR3 coding DNA: TGTGCCAGCAGCCTTGAGGGGAACACTGAAGCTTTCTTT. Filled out from reference TRBV5-4 and TRBJ1-1, the complete variable domain reads ETGVTQSPTHLIKTRGQQVTLRCSSQSGHNTVSWYQQALGQGPQFIFQYYREEENGRGNFPPRFSGLQFPNYSSELNVNALELDDSALYLCASSLEGNTEAFFGQGTRLTVV.

CDR3: CASRQSANYGYTF. CDR3 sequence (DNA): TGTGCCAGCCGTCAGTCAGCTAACTATGGCTACACCTTC. The rearrangement joins TRBV28 to TRBJ1-2; no reliable D call. From germline, CDR1 is MDHEN and CDR2 SYDVKM. CDR3 size: 13 residues. The V end lost 8 bases, the J end lost 0 bases, and 10 bases lay between the germline ends.

This clone was picked up a small number of times. The chain joins TRBV11-3 to TRBJ2-2; 7 bases are shared with TRBD1. Germline CDR1 reads SGHNT; CDR2 reads YENEEA. The V and J ends lost 5 bases and 11 bases, in that order; junction bases with no gene match: 5. The CDR3 has 12 residues. CDR3 amino acids: CASSPNRGELFF. In nucleotides, the CDR3 is TGTGCCAGCAGCCCAAACAGGGGAGAGCTGTTTTTT.

By sample fraction, this clone is large. J is TRBJ2-5 and V is TRBV10-1, with 9 bases lining up with TRBD1. Trimming took 5 bases from V and 4 from J; bases not matched to a gene: 2. CDR1 WNHNN and CDR2 SYGVQD come from the germline V gene (reference sequence). The CDR3 is 13 residues long. The CDR3, as DNA: TGCGCCAGCAGTCGGGGACAGGGAGAGACCCAGTACTTC. Translating it yields CASSRGQGETQYF.

The chain couples TRBV29-1 to TRBJ2-5, with a tentative D call TRBD2 (6 bases). The germline V gene encodes CDR1 SQVTM and CDR2 ANQGSEA. Trimming removed 6 bases at V and 1 base at J, with 15 bases between. CDR3 size: 14 residues. The CDR3: CSVPWAGPQETQYF. CDR3 DNA: TGCAGCGTGCCCTGGGCGGGACCCCAAGAGACCCAGTACTTC.

This chain uses TRBV6-5 with TRBJ1-1; 7 bases agree with TRBD1. CDR1 and CDR2 from the germline V gene are MNHEY and SVGAGI. This CDR3 is 14 amino acids long. Unmatched junction bases numbered 4, after V lost 2 bases and J lost 4 bases. Here the CDR3 DNA reads TGTGCCAGCAGTTACAGGGGGCGCGGCACTGAAGCTTTCTTT. Its translation: CASSYRGRGTEAFF.

V is TRBV10-2 and J is TRBJ2-7; 7 nucleotides agree with TRBD1. Germline V gene lookup returns CDR1 WSHSY and CDR2 SAAADI. CDR3 length equals 20 residues. Trimming cost V 2 bases and J 3 bases; bases outside gene matches: 22. This chain's CDR3 is CASSEIRLKTGQWTNYEQYF. CDR3 nucleotide sequence: TGCGCCAGCAGTGAGATCCGGTTGAAGACAGGGCAATGGACAAACTACGAGCAGTACTTC.

The chain combines TRBV2 with TRBJ2-7; no firm D call. Germline V gene sequence: CDR1 SNHLY, CDR2 FYNNEI. The CDR3 is made up of 12 amino acids. Between the trimmed V and J ends, which lost 4 bases and 3 bases, there was a span of 7 bases. The CDR3 nucleotides read TGTGCCAGCAGTGGTAGGAGCTACGAGCAGTACTTC. It specifies CASSGRSYEQYF.

This chain uses TRBV4-1 with TRBJ2-2; maybe TRBD1 (6 bases). Germline CDR1 reads MGHRA; CDR2 reads YSYEKL. The CDR3 spans 16 residues. V was shortened by 0 bases and J by 2 bases, with 10 bases between the two germline ends. Here the CDR3 reads CASSQEMGANTGELFF. In DNA form, the CDR3 reads TGCGCCAGCAGCCAAGAGATGGGGGCAAACACCGGGGAGCTGTTTTTT.

V is TRBV5-1 and J is TRBJ2-7; no definite D call. Germline CDR1 SGHRS, CDR2 YFSETQ. The CDR3 loop spans 15 amino acids. V dropped 3 bases and J dropped 0 bases, with 13 bases sitting between them. CDR3 amino acids: CASSSPGASSYEQYF. The CDR3 DNA is TGCGCCAGCAGCTCCCCGGGCGCAAGCTCCTACGAGCAGTACTTC.

This chain links TRBV28 with TRBJ1-2; tentative D call: TRBD1 (5 bases). This CDR3 spans 13 amino acids. The germline V and J ends were trimmed by 5 bases and 3 bases, with 10 bases remaining between them. Germline CDR1 is MDHEN and CDR2 is SYDVKM. The CDR3 nucleotides read TGTGCCAGCAGTCTAATACAGGACTATGGCTACACCTTC. Protein product: CASSLIQDYGYTF.

This chain links TRBV5-1 with TRBJ2-1; maybe TRBD1 (6 bases). The CDR3 length is 14 residues. Trimming cost V 0 bases and J 5 bases, with 9 bases left between them. Germline lookup yields CDR1 SGHRS and CDR2 YFSETQ. The CDR3 nucleotides read TGCGCCAGCAGCTTGGACAGGGTCAACAATGAGCAGTTCTTC. Translation gives CASSLDRVNNEQFF.

The chain is built from TRBV13 and TRBJ2-3, with D possibly TRBD2 on 6 matching bases. V gave up 1 base and J gave up 6 bases, with 8 bases separating them. In germline, CDR1 is PRHDT, CDR2 FYEKMQ (reference sequence). The CDR3 has 13 residues. The CDR3, as DNA: TGTGCCAGCAGCTTAGCGGGAGTGGATACGCAGTATTTT. It specifies CASSLAGVDTQYF. Combining the CDR3 with reference TRBV13 and TRBJ2-3 gives the whole variable domain AAGVIQSPRHLIKEKRETATLKCYPIPRHDTVYWYQQGPGQDPQFLISFYEKMQSDKGSIPDRFSAQQFSDYHSELNMSSLELGDSALYFCASSLAGVDTQYFGPGTRLTVL.

This clone was observed a few times. The chain combines TRBV28 with TRBJ2-1, with TRBD2 identical over 12 bases. The CDR3 sequence is 18 residues long. With V trimmed by 5 bases and J by 6 bases, 14 bases remained unmatched. Germline loops: CDR1 MDHEN, CDR2 SYDVKM. CDR3 DNA: TGTGCCAGCAGTCCCACGACTAGCGGGAGAAGTTTTGCCAATGAGCAGTTCTTC. Amino acid sequence: CASSPTTSGRSFANEQFF.

This clone was found once. The chain carries TRBV7-3 and TRBJ2-1; 7 bases align to TRBD2. Trimming took 4 bases from V and 6 from J; bases not matched to a gene: 9. In germline, CDR1 is SGHTA, CDR2 FQGTGA. The CDR3 sequence is 15 residues long. CDR3 residues: CASSSQGGSSNEQFF. The CDR3, as DNA: TGTGCCAGCAGCTCTCAGGGCGGGAGTAGCAATGAGCAGTTCTTC. The full variable domain, in which reference TRBV7-3 and TRBJ2-1 provide the parts outside the CDR3, is GAGVSQTPSNKVTEKGKYVELRCDPISGHTALYWYRQSLGQGPEFLIYFQGTGAADDSGLPNDRFFAVRPEGSVSTLKIQRTERGDSAVYLCASSSQGGSSNEQFFGPGTRLTVL.